This T cell receptor beta chain appears in the sequencing data of a study of blood T cell repertoires in COVID-19. Germline V gene lookup returns CDR1 SGHRS and CDR2 YFSETQ. The ends were cut back, 2 bases at V and 4 bases at J, with 16 bases in the middle. There are 16 residues in the CDR3. Some clones are missing from TCRdb's copy, which holds only in-frame ones; the method was immunoSEQ multiplex PCR. The repertoire holds roughly 260,000 clones, with around 86% as singletons. The chain joins TRBV5-1 to TRBJ1-5; D is undetermined. The sample was PBMCs or T cells enriched from blood (not recorded which). The receptor comes from a woman aged 18-30 years who had recovered from COVID-19. In DNA form, the CDR3 reads TGCGCCAGCAGCTTCCGGAGGGATAGGTTTAATCAGCCCCAGCATTTT. Translating gives CASSFRRDRFNQPQHF.